This is a list of T cell receptor beta chains from one sample in a study of blood T cell repertoires in COVID-19. Profiled with immunoSEQ multiplex PCR; TCRdb holds only in-frame clones, not every one. The profile shows tens of thousands of clones, 65% to 85% of them singletons. Sequenced sample: peripheral blood. Receptors were obtained from a human donor in a cohort sampled during active COVID-19. Each CDR3 is given with its conserved first and last residue. A D gene is named only where the DNA matches it firmly. The size entry is marked missing in some rows and otherwise reads once, few, many or a size class.

V gene: TRBV18
J gene: TRBJ1-2
D gene: TRBD1
clone size: NA
CDR3 protein: CASSPGTEGYGYTF
CDR3 DNA: TGTGCCAGCTCACCTGGGACAGAAGGCTATGGCTACACCTTC

V gene: TRBV19
J gene: TRBJ2-2
D gene: TRBD1
clone size: NA
CDR3 protein: CASSPQGVVGELFF
CDR3 DNA: TGTGCCAGTAGTCCCCAGGGGGTGGTCGGGGAGCTGTTTTTT

V gene: TRBV10-3
J gene: TRBJ2-2
D gene: TRBD1
clone size: few
CDR3 protein: CATTGDTNTGELFF
CDR3 DNA: TGTGCCACGACAGGGGACACGAACACCGGGGAGCTGTTTTTT

V gene: TRBV4-1
J gene: TRBJ1-4
D gene: NA
clone size: NA
CDR3 protein: CASSQAWQTSPLKEKLFF
CDR3 DNA: TGCGCCAGCAGCCAAGCCTGGCAAACATCGCCTTTGAAAGAAAAACTGTTTTTT

V gene: TRBV4-1
J gene: TRBJ2-3
D gene: TRBD2
clone size: NA
CDR3 protein: CASSQEEYSGGSTDTQYF
CDR3 DNA: TGCGCCAGCAGCCAAGAAGAATATAGCGGGGGCTCCACAGATACGCAGTATTTT

V gene: TRBV7-6
J gene: TRBJ2-1
D gene: NA
clone size: few
CDR3 protein: CASSSWTNYNEQFF
CDR3 DNA: TGTGCCAGCAGCTCTTGGACAAACTACAATGAGCAGTTCTTC

V gene: TRBV9
J gene: TRBJ2-5
D gene: TRBD1
clone size: NA
CDR3 protein: CASSVGTGQETQYF
CDR3 DNA: TGTGCCAGCAGCGTAGGGACAGGGCAAGAGACCCAGTACTTC

V gene: TRBV5-1
J gene: TRBJ2-7
D gene: TRBD2
clone size: NA
CDR3 protein: CASSVGLAGVTTYEQYF
CDR3 DNA: TGCGCCAGCAGCGTGGGACTAGCGGGAGTTACGACCTACGAGCAGTACTTC

V gene: TRBV9
J gene: TRBJ2-7
D gene: NA
clone size: NA
CDR3 protein: CASSVARGPYEQYF
CDR3 DNA: TGTGCCAGCAGCGTAGCCAGGGGCCCCTACGAGCAGTACTTC

V gene: TRBV25-1
J gene: TRBJ2-3
D gene: NA
clone size: NA
CDR3 protein: CASSPGVDTQYF
CDR3 DNA: TGTGCCAGCAGTCCGGGGGTCGATACGCAGTATTTT

V gene: TRBV14
J gene: TRBJ2-5
D gene: TRBD2
clone size: NA
CDR3 protein: CASSQRHLSGRAGETQYF
CDR3 DNA: TGTGCCAGCAGCCAACGACACCTTAGCGGGAGGGCCGGGGAGACCCAGTACTTC

V gene: TRBV5-1
J gene: TRBJ1-5
D gene: NA
clone size: NA
CDR3 protein: CASSPEVAGPQHF
CDR3 DNA: TGCGCCAGCAGCCCCGAGGTGGCGGGGCCCCAGCATTTT

V gene: TRBV5-8
J gene: TRBJ1-2
D gene: NA
clone size: NA
CDR3 protein: CASSLSSRQTPNYGYTF
CDR3 DNA: TGTGCCAGCAGCTTGTCATCGAGACAGACCCCTAACTATGGCTACACCTTC

V gene: TRBV27
J gene: TRBJ2-7
D gene: NA
clone size: NA
CDR3 protein: CASSRFAGSSSYEQYF
CDR3 DNA: TGTGCCAGCAGCCGTTTTGCGGGCAGCAGCTCCTACGAGCAGTACTTC

V gene: TRBV5-6
J gene: TRBJ1-1
D gene: NA
clone size: NA
CDR3 protein: CASSLLRDTEAFF
CDR3 DNA: TGTGCCAGCAGCTTGCTACGGGACACTGAAGCTTTCTTT

V gene: TRBV7-9
J gene: TRBJ2-5
D gene: NA
clone size: few
CDR3 protein: CASSTGETQYF
CDR3 DNA: TGTGCCAGCAGTACGGGAGAGACCCAGTACTTC

V gene: TRBV6-1
J gene: TRBJ1-3
D gene: NA
clone size: NA
CDR3 protein: CASSDGASGNTIYF
CDR3 DNA: TGTGCCAGCAGTGATGGGGCCTCTGGAAACACCATATATTTT

V gene: TRBV10-1
J gene: TRBJ2-1
D gene: TRBD2
clone size: few
CDR3 protein: CASSVSGSFSNEQFF
CDR3 DNA: TGCGCCAGCAGTGTTAGCGGGAGCTTTTCCAATGAGCAGTTCTTC

V gene: TRBV6-1
J gene: TRBJ1-3
D gene: TRBD1
clone size: NA
CDR3 protein: CASSDQGVSTGNTIYF
CDR3 DNA: TGTGCCAGCAGTGACCAGGGGGTGTCGACAGGAAACACCATATATTTT

V gene: TRBV5-1
J gene: TRBJ2-3
D gene: NA
clone size: NA
CDR3 protein: CASSSDRSTDTQYF
CDR3 DNA: TGCGCCAGCAGCTCGGACAGAAGCACAGATACGCAGTATTTT

V gene: TRBV11-2
J gene: TRBJ1-1
D gene: TRBD1
clone size: NA
CDR3 protein: CASSAWTGWSRGDQAFF
CDR3 DNA: TGTGCCAGCAGCGCCTGGACAGGGTGGTCCAGGGGTGATCAAGCTTTCTTT

V gene: TRBV5-1
J gene: TRBJ1-3
D gene: TRBD1
clone size: NA
CDR3 protein: CASRSSGQISNTIYF
CDR3 DNA: TGCGCCAGCAGGTCTTCGGGACAGATTTCAAACACCATATATTTT

V gene: TRBV30
J gene: TRBJ1-3
D gene: TRBD1
clone size: NA
CDR3 protein: CAGTVQGNTIYF
CDR3 DNA: TGTGCCGGGACAGTGCAGGGAAACACCATATATTTT

V gene: TRBV5-1
J gene: TRBJ1-6
D gene: NA
clone size: NA
CDR3 protein: CASSLGRGNSPLHF
CDR3 DNA: TGCGCCAGCAGCCTCGGACGGGGAAATTCACCCCTCCACTTT

V gene: TRBV5-4
J gene: TRBJ2-2
D gene: TRBD2
clone size: many
CDR3 protein: CASSSMTSGSPGELFF
CDR3 DNA: TGTGCCAGCAGCTCCATGACTAGCGGGAGTCCCGGGGAGCTGTTTTTT

V gene: TRBV5-4
J gene: TRBJ1-1
D gene: TRBD1
clone size: NA
CDR3 protein: CASSLFSGGYAEAFF
CDR3 DNA: TGTGCCAGCAGCTTGTTTTCAGGGGGTTACGCTGAAGCTTTCTTT

V gene: TRBV7-2
J gene: TRBJ1-2
D gene: TRBD1
clone size: NA
CDR3 protein: CASSSGQGTRYTF
CDR3 DNA: TGTGCCAGCAGCTCGGGACAGGGTACGAGGTACACCTTC

V gene: TRBV11-2
J gene: TRBJ1-3
D gene: NA
clone size: NA
CDR3 protein: CASSQRSGNTIYF
CDR3 DNA: TGTGCCAGCAGCCAGCGCTCTGGAAACACCATATATTTT

V gene: TRBV4-1
J gene: TRBJ1-3
D gene: NA
clone size: NA
CDR3 protein: CASSQERGISGNTIYF
CDR3 DNA: TGCGCCAGCAGCCAAGAGCGGGGGATCTCTGGAAACACCATATATTTT

V gene: TRBV18
J gene: TRBJ2-2
D gene: NA
clone size: NA
CDR3 protein: CASSQGPLTGELFF
CDR3 DNA: TGTGCCAGCTCACAGGGGCCCCTAACCGGGGAGCTGTTTTTT

V gene: TRBV7-8
J gene: TRBJ2-3
D gene: TRBD2
clone size: few
CDR3 protein: CASSFSLASGSTDTQYF
CDR3 DNA: TGTGCCAGCAGCTTTTCCCTGGCTAGCGGAAGCACAGATACGCAGTATTTT

V gene: TRBV27
J gene: TRBJ2-3
D gene: TRBD1
clone size: NA
CDR3 protein: CASSFQGASADTQYF
CDR3 DNA: TGTGCCAGCAGTTTTCAGGGGGCTTCGGCAGATACGCAGTATTTT

V gene: TRBV3-1/TRBV3-2
J gene: TRBJ2-2
D gene: TRBD1
clone size: few
CDR3 protein: CASQTGGSTGELFF
CDR3 DNA: TGTGCCAGCCAGACAGGGGGTAGTACCGGGGAGCTGTTTTTT

V gene: TRBV2
J gene: TRBJ1-1
D gene: NA
clone size: NA
CDR3 protein: CASSVDPGRGEAFF
CDR3 DNA: TGTGCCAGCAGTGTCGACCCCGGGAGGGGTGAAGCTTTCTTT